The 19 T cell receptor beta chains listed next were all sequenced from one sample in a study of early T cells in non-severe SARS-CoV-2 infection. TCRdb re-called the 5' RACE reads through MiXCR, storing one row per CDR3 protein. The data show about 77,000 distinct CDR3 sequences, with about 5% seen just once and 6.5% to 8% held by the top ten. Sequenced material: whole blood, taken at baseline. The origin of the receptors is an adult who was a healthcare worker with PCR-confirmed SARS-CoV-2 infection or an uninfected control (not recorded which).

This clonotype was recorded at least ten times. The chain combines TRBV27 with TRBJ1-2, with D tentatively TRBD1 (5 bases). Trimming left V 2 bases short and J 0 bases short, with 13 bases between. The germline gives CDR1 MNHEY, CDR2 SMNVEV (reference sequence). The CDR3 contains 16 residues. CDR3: CASSLSGGRANYGYTF. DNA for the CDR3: TGTGCCAGCAGTTTAAGTGGGGGAAGGGCTAACTATGGCTACACCTTC.

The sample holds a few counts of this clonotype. The CDR3 DNA reads TGTGCCAGCGCAACAGGGGGCCTGAACACTGAAGCTTTCTTT. Translation gives CASATGGLNTEAFF. The chain employs TRBV27 and TRBJ1-1; the match to TRBD1 covers 9 bases. Germline V lookup: CDR1 MNHEY, CDR2 SMNVEV (reference sequence). J lost 0 bases, V lost 8 bases, and 4 bases had no gene match. The CDR3 totals 14 residues.

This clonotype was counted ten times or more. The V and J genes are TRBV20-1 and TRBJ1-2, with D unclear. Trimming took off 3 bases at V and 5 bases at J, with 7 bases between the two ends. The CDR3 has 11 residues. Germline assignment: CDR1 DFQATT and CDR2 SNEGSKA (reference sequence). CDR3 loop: CSASDSYGYTF. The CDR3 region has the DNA TGCAGTGCTAGCGACTCTTATGGCTACACCTTC.

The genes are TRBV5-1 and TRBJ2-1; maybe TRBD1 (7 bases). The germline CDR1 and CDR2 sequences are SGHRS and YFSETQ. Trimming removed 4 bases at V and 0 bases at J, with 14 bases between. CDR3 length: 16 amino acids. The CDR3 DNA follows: TGCGCCAGCAGCACCGGAGGGGGCAGCTCCTACAATGAGCAGTTCTTC. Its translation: CASSTGGGSSYNEQFF.

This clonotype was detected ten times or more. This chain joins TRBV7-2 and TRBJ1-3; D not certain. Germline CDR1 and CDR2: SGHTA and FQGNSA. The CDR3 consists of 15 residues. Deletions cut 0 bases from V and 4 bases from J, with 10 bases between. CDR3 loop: CASSLARIAGNTIYF. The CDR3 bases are TGTGCCAGCAGCTTAGCCCGGATTGCCGGAAACACCATATATTTT.

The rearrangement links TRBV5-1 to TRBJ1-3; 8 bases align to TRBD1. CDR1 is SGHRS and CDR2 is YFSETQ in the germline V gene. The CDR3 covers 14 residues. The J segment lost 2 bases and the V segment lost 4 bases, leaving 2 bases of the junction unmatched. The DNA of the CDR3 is TGCGCCAGCAGCCAGACAGGGGCTGGAAACACCATATATTTT. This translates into CASSQTGAGNTIYF.

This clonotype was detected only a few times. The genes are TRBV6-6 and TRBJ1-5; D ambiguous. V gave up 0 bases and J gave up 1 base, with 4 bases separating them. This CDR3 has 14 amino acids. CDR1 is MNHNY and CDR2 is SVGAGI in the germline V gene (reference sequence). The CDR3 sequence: CASSYSGSNQPQHF. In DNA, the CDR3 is TGTGCCAGCAGTTACTCCGGGAGCAATCAGCCCCAGCATTTT.

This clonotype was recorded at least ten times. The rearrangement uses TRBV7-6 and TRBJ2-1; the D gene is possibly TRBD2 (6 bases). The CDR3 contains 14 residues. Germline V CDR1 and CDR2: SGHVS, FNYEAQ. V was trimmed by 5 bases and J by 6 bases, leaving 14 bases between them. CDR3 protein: CASSQATEGNEQFF. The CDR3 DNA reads TGTGCCAGCAGCCAGGCCACGGAGGGCAATGAGCAGTTCTTC.

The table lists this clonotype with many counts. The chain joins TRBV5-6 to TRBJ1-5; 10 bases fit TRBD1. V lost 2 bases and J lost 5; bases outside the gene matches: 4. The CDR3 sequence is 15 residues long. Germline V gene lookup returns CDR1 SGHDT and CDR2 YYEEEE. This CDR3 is CASSLGTGADQPQHF. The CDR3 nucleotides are TGTGCCAGCAGCTTAGGGACAGGGGCAGATCAGCCCCAGCATTTT. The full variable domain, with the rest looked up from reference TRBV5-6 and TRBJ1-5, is DAGVTQSPTHLIKTRGQQVTLRCSPKSGHDTVSWYQQALGQGPQFIFQYYEEEERQRGNFPDRFSGHQFPNYSSELNVNALLLGDSALYLCASSLGTGADQPQHFGDGTRLSIL.

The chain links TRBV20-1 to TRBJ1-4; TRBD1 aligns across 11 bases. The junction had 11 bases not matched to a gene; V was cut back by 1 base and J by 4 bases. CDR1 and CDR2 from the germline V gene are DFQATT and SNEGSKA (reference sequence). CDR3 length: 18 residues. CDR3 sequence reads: CSARVRDRGVRINEKLFF. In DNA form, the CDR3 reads TGCAGTGCTAGAGTTCGGGACAGGGGGGTACGAATTAATGAAAAACTGTTTTTT.

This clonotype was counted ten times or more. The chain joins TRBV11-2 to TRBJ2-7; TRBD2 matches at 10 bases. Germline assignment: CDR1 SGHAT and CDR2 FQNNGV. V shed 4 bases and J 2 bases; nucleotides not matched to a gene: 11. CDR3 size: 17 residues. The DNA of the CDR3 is TGTGCCAGCAGCTCGCCAAAGACTAGCGGGCTTACCTACGAGCAGTACTTC. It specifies CASSSPKTSGLTYEQYF.

DNA of the CDR3: TGTGCCAGCAGTCCCCGGGGGGGCTTAACCTACGAGCAGTACTTC. Translation: CASSPRGGLTYEQYF. The chain is built from TRBV6-6 and TRBJ2-7; 8 bases map to TRBD2. Germline CDR1 reads MNHNY; CDR2 reads SVGAGI (reference sequence). The CDR3 is 15 amino acids. Trimming at V came to 5 bases and at J to 2 bases, leaving 8 bases not matched to a gene.

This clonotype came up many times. The CDR3 here is CSARDQREGYNEQFF. The CDR3 bases are TGCAGTGCTAGAGATCAGCGGGAGGGCTACAATGAGCAGTTCTTC. The rearrangement links TRBV20-1 to TRBJ2-1; TRBD2 matches at 10 bases. The CDR3 is 15 residues long. The germline gives CDR1 DFQATT, CDR2 SNEGSKA (reference sequence). Trimming at V came to 0 bases and at J to 3 bases, leaving 2 bases not matched to a gene.

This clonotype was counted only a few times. The DNA of the CDR3 is TGTGCCAGCAGCGGGAGGAAGGTAGCGGAGCCGGCTCGAGCCAAAAACATTCAGTACTTC. Amino acid sequence: CASSGRKVAEPARAKNIQYF. The genes are TRBV6-1 and TRBJ2-4; 7 nucleotides match TRBD2. The CDR3 spans 20 residues. J gave up 0 bases and V 6 bases, and 20 bases lay outside the gene matches. Germline values: CDR1 MNHNS, CDR2 SASEGT.

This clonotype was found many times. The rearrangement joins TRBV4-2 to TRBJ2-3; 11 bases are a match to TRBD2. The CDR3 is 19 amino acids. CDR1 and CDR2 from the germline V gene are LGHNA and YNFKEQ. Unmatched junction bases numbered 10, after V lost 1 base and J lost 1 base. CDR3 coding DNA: TGTGCCAGCAGCCAAGGCCCTAGCGGGAGGATGGTTGGCACAGATACGCAGTATTTT. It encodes CASSQGPSGRMVGTDTQYF.

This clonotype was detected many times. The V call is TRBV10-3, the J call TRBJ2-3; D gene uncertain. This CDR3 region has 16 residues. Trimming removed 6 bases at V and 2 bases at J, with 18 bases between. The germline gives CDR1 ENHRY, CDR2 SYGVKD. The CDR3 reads CAISQMMGIYTDTQYF. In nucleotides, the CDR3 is TGTGCCATCAGCCAGATGATGGGGATCTACACAGATACGCAGTATTTT.

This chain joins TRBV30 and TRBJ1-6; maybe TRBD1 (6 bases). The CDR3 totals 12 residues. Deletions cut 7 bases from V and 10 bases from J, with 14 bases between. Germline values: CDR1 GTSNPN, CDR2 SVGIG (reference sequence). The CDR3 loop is CALNRARSPLHF. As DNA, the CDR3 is TGTGCCTTGAACAGGGCGCGCTCACCCCTCCACTTT.

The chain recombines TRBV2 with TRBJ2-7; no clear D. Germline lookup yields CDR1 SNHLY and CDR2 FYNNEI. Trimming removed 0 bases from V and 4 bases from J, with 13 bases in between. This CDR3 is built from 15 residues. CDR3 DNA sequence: TGTGCCAGCAGTGAAGCGGCAGGTCTAAGGTACGAGCAGTACTTC. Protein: CASSEAAGLRYEQYF. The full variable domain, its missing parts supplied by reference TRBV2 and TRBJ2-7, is EPEVTQTPSHQVTQMGQEVILRCVPISNHLYFYWYRQILGQKVEFLVSFYNNEISEKSEIFDDQFSVERPDGSNFTLKIRSTKLEDSAMYFCASSEAAGLRYEQYFGPGTRLTVT.

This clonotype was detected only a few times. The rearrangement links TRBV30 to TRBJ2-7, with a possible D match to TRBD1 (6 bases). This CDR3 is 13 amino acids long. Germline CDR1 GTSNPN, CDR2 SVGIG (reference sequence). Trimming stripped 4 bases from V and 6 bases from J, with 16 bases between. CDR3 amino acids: CAWTPDSNREQYF. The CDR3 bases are TGTGCCTGGACCCCGGACAGTAATCGCGAGCAGTACTTC.